These T cell receptor beta chains were read from a single sample in a study of blood T cell repertoires in COVID-19. The assay was immunoSEQ multiplex PCR, and TCRdb's table has in-frame clones only and misses some. The data show over 100,000 clones, with about 88% seen just once and less than 1.5% held by the top ten. What was sequenced was peripheral blood. The receptors shown here come from a man aged 40-55 years with acute or convalescent COVID-19. CDR3s include the opening cysteine and the closing phenylalanine or tryptophan. The order of the fields is J gene, clone size, D gene, V gene, CDR3 protein, CDR3 DNA. The D gene is left open where the match is weak. Size is stated for part of the rows, as once, few or many counts, or as a class when the clone is expanded.

J gene: TRBJ1-5
clone size: once
D gene: .
V gene: TRBV11-2
CDR3 protein: CASSLGAGGNQPQHF
CDR3 DNA: TGTGCCAGCAGCTTAGGGGCGGGGGGCAATCAGCCCCAGCATTTT

J gene: TRBJ2-2
clone size: .
D gene: TRBD2
V gene: TRBV7-6
CDR3 protein: CASSLTYSGGNTGELFF
CDR3 DNA: TGTGCCAGCAGCTTAACGTATAGCGGGGGTAACACCGGGGAGCTGTTTTTT

J gene: TRBJ2-2
clone size: .
D gene: .
V gene: TRBV5-8
CDR3 protein: CASSLGTPANTGELFF
CDR3 DNA: TGTGCCAGCAGCTTGGGGACACCCGCGAACACCGGGGAGCTGTTTTTT

J gene: TRBJ2-7
clone size: .
D gene: .
V gene: TRBV6-5
CDR3 protein: CASRGTASSYEQYF
CDR3 DNA: TGTGCCAGCCGCGGGACGGCCAGCTCCTACGAGCAGTACTTC

J gene: TRBJ2-7
clone size: .
D gene: .
V gene: TRBV19
CDR3 protein: CASSMGLYSYEQYF
CDR3 DNA: TGTGCCAGTAGTATGGGACTCTACTCCTACGAGCAGTACTTC

J gene: TRBJ1-1
clone size: few
D gene: TRBD1
V gene: TRBV6-6
CDR3 protein: CASSYGWGQGPTEAFF
CDR3 DNA: TGTGCCAGCAGTTACGGTTGGGGACAGGGACCAACTGAAGCTTTCTTT

J gene: TRBJ1-6
clone size: .
D gene: TRBD1
V gene: TRBV7-9
CDR3 protein: CASSWGQGFYNSPLHF
CDR3 DNA: TGTGCCAGCAGCTGGGGACAGGGCTTCTATAATTCACCCCTCCACTTT

J gene: TRBJ1-4
clone size: .
D gene: .
V gene: TRBV3-1/TRBV3-2
CDR3 protein: CASSQETPPWEEKLFF
CDR3 DNA: TGTGCCAGCAGCCAAGAGACGCCTCCCTGGGAGGAAAAACTGTTTTTT

J gene: TRBJ2-1
clone size: .
D gene: TRBD1
V gene: TRBV28
CDR3 protein: CASSQNRGGNEQFF
CDR3 DNA: TGTGCCAGCAGTCAGAACAGGGGTGGCAATGAGCAGTTCTTC

J gene: TRBJ2-2
clone size: .
D gene: .
V gene: TRBV10-1
CDR3 protein: CASGAGVTGELFF
CDR3 DNA: TGCGCCAGCGGGGCAGGGGTAACCGGGGAGCTGTTTTTT

J gene: TRBJ2-3
clone size: .
D gene: TRBD2
V gene: TRBV4-3
CDR3 protein: CASSPRLAGGGLDTQYF
CDR3 DNA: TGCGCCAGCAGCCCTAGACTAGCGGGGGGCGGCTTGGATACGCAGTATTTT

J gene: TRBJ1-5
clone size: .
D gene: .
V gene: TRBV23-1
CDR3 protein: CASFYRAPNQPQHF
CDR3 DNA: TGCGCCAGCTTCTACAGGGCCCCCAATCAGCCCCAGCATTTT

J gene: TRBJ2-7
clone size: .
D gene: TRBD1
V gene: TRBV28
CDR3 protein: CASSPGTGGWLLDEQYF
CDR3 DNA: TGTGCCAGCAGTCCGGGGACAGGGGGCTGGCTATTGGACGAGCAGTACTTC

J gene: TRBJ2-7
clone size: once
D gene: .
V gene: TRBV7-9
CDR3 protein: CASSPGGAVGDEQYF
CDR3 DNA: TGTGCCAGCAGCCCCGGTGGGGCCGTCGGCGACGAGCAGTACTTC

J gene: TRBJ2-1
clone size: .
D gene: TRBD1
V gene: TRBV7-3
CDR3 protein: CASSLRDRGLNEQFF
CDR3 DNA: TGTGCCAGCAGCTTACGGGACAGGGGGCTCAATGAGCAGTTCTTC

J gene: TRBJ2-1
clone size: .
D gene: TRBD1
V gene: TRBV9
CDR3 protein: CASSAYGGDRGDNEQFF
CDR3 DNA: TGTGCCAGCAGCGCCTACGGAGGGGACAGGGGGGACAATGAGCAGTTCTTC

J gene: TRBJ1-1
clone size: .
D gene: .
V gene: TRBV12-3/TRBV12-4
CDR3 protein: CASSLTTNTEAFF
CDR3 DNA: TGTGCCAGCAGTTTAACCACTAACACTGAAGCTTTCTTT

J gene: TRBJ2-1
clone size: .
D gene: TRBD2
V gene: TRBV19
CDR3 protein: CASSPPSGSSYNEQFF
CDR3 DNA: TGTGCCAGTAGTCCCCCTAGCGGGAGCTCCTACAATGAGCAGTTCTTC

J gene: TRBJ2-5
clone size: .
D gene: TRBD2
V gene: TRBV29-1
CDR3 protein: CSVEGLAGGPQYF
CDR3 DNA: TGCAGCGTCGAGGGACTAGCGGGGGGACCCCAGTACTTC

J gene: TRBJ2-7
clone size: once
D gene: TRBD2
V gene: TRBV3-1/TRBV3-2
CDR3 protein: CASSQGLADSYEQYF
CDR3 DNA: TGTGCCAGCAGCCAGGGACTAGCGGACTCCTACGAGCAGTACTTC

J gene: TRBJ2-3
clone size: .
D gene: .
V gene: TRBV4-1
CDR3 protein: CASSQDDNSYTDTQYF
CDR3 DNA: TGCGCCAGCAGCCAAGATGATAACAGCTACACAGATACGCAGTATTTT

J gene: TRBJ1-1
clone size: .
D gene: TRBD1
V gene: TRBV7-2
CDR3 protein: CASSSNRGATEAFF
CDR3 DNA: TGTGCCAGCAGCTCTAACAGGGGGGCCACTGAAGCTTTCTTT

J gene: TRBJ2-7
clone size: .
D gene: .
V gene: TRBV12-1
CDR3 protein: CASSPGGTAHQYF
CDR3 DNA: TGTGCCAGCTCCCCAGGGGGGACTGCTCATCAGTACTTC

J gene: TRBJ2-7
clone size: .
D gene: TRBD2
V gene: TRBV5-5
CDR3 protein: CASSQTSGRNYEQYF
CDR3 DNA: TGTGCCAGCAGCCAGACTAGCGGGAGGAACTACGAGCAGTACTTC

J gene: TRBJ2-7
clone size: once
D gene: TRBD1
V gene: TRBV5-5
CDR3 protein: CASSLGTGGVEQYF
CDR3 DNA: TGTGCCAGCAGCCTTGGGACAGGTGGGGTCGAGCAGTACTTC

J gene: TRBJ1-1
clone size: .
D gene: TRBD1
V gene: TRBV13
CDR3 protein: CASSYGQGDGTEAFF
CDR3 DNA: TGTGCCAGCAGCTACGGACAGGGGGACGGCACTGAAGCTTTCTTT

J gene: TRBJ2-5
clone size: .
D gene: .
V gene: TRBV5-1
CDR3 protein: CASSFPRAGETQYF
CDR3 DNA: TGCGCCAGCAGCTTCCCCAGGGCAGGGGAGACCCAGTACTTC

J gene: TRBJ2-4
clone size: .
D gene: TRBD2
V gene: TRBV5-8
CDR3 protein: CASSGQRGGNFIAKNIQYF
CDR3 DNA: TGTGCCAGCAGCGGCCAGCGGGGCGGGAATTTTATAGCCAAAAACATTCAGTACTTC

J gene: TRBJ1-3
clone size: .
D gene: TRBD1
V gene: TRBV7-9
CDR3 protein: CASSPSGQTYSGNTIYF
CDR3 DNA: TGTGCCAGCAGCCCATCGGGACAGACTTACTCTGGAAACACCATATATTTT

J gene: TRBJ2-7
clone size: few
D gene: TRBD1
V gene: TRBV7-8
CDR3 protein: CASSPRTGGGEQYF
CDR3 DNA: TGTGCCAGCAGCCCCCGGACAGGGGGCGGCGAGCAGTACTTC

J gene: TRBJ1-2
clone size: .
D gene: TRBD1
V gene: TRBV19
CDR3 protein: CASSPGVDRAAWYGYTF
CDR3 DNA: TGTGCCAGTAGTCCCGGGGTTGACAGGGCGGCCTGGTATGGCTACACCTTC

J gene: TRBJ1-2
clone size: .
D gene: .
V gene: TRBV10-2
CDR3 protein: CASSESGQNYGYTF
CDR3 DNA: TGCGCCAGCAGTGAGTCAGGACAGAACTATGGCTACACCTTC

J gene: TRBJ2-2
clone size: .
D gene: TRBD1
V gene: TRBV19
CDR3 protein: CASPTCRDRVNTGELFF
CDR3 DNA: TGTGCCAGCCCAACTTGCCGGGACAGGGTGAACACCGGGGAGCTGTTTTTT

J gene: TRBJ2-5
clone size: once
D gene: .
V gene: TRBV7-3
CDR3 protein: CASSDLGATKETQYF
CDR3 DNA: TGTGCCAGCAGCGACCTGGGGGCGACCAAAGAGACCCAGTACTTC

J gene: TRBJ2-4
clone size: .
D gene: TRBD2
V gene: TRBV28
CDR3 protein: CASSSPGGTSGQWGYF
CDR3 DNA: TGTGCCAGCAGTTCCCCGGGAGGGACTAGCGGGCAATGGGGGTACTTC

J gene: TRBJ2-7
clone size: .
D gene: TRBD2
V gene: TRBV2
CDR3 protein: CASRLAGTSYEQYF
CDR3 DNA: TGTGCCAGCAGATTAGCGGGGACGTCCTACGAGCAGTACTTC

J gene: TRBJ2-4
clone size: once
D gene: TRBD1
V gene: TRBV18
CDR3 protein: CASSPRQGAQGNIQYF
CDR3 DNA: TGTGCCAGCTCACCTCGACAGGGGGCCCAGGGAAACATTCAGTACTTC

J gene: TRBJ2-2
clone size: .
D gene: .
V gene: TRBV19
CDR3 protein: CASTYGGALGTGELFF
CDR3 DNA: TGTGCCAGTACTTATGGGGGGGCGTTGGGGACCGGGGAGCTGTTTTTT

J gene: TRBJ2-5
clone size: .
D gene: .
V gene: TRBV5-1
CDR3 protein: CASSLLPQPSGETQYF
CDR3 DNA: TGCGCCAGCAGCTTGCTTCCCCAACCAAGCGGCGAGACCCAGTACTTC

J gene: TRBJ2-1
clone size: .
D gene: .
V gene: TRBV7-2
CDR3 protein: CASSLEGGLGGNEQFF
CDR3 DNA: TGTGCCAGCAGCTTAGAGGGAGGCCTTGGGGGGAATGAGCAGTTCTTC

J gene: TRBJ1-6
clone size: .
D gene: .
V gene: TRBV5-1
CDR3 protein: CASSRGGQNSPLHF
CDR3 DNA: TGCGCCAGCAGCAGGGGGGGTCAAAATTCACCCCTCCACTTT

J gene: TRBJ2-7
clone size: .
D gene: TRBD1
V gene: TRBV10-3
CDR3 protein: CAISESTTGGLSYEQYF
CDR3 DNA: TGTGCCATCAGTGAGTCTACGACAGGGGGCCTCTCCTACGAGCAGTACTTC

J gene: TRBJ1-1
clone size: .
D gene: .
V gene: TRBV5-1
CDR3 protein: CASSFEIMNTEAFF
CDR3 DNA: TGCGCCAGCAGCTTCGAGATCATGAACACTGAAGCTTTCTTT

J gene: TRBJ1-2
clone size: .
D gene: .
V gene: TRBV9
CDR3 protein: CASSVDVQGRGYTF
CDR3 DNA: TGTGCCAGCAGCGTAGATGTACAGGGCAGAGGCTACACCTTC

J gene: TRBJ1-4
clone size: .
D gene: .
V gene: TRBV21-1
CDR3 protein: CAIVTEGPATNEKLFF
CDR3 DNA: TGTGCCATCGTAACGGAGGGGCCTGCAACTAATGAAAAACTGTTTTTT

J gene: TRBJ2-4
clone size: .
D gene: .
V gene: TRBV6-2/TRBV6-3
CDR3 protein: CASSRAGNIQYF
CDR3 DNA: TGTGCCAGCAGTCGGGCGGGAAACATTCAGTACTTC

J gene: TRBJ2-7
clone size: .
D gene: .
V gene: TRBV24-1
CDR3 protein: CATSAGYEQYF
CDR3 DNA: TGTGCCACCAGTGCGGGCTACGAGCAGTACTTC

J gene: TRBJ2-2
clone size: once
D gene: TRBD2
V gene: TRBV7-2
CDR3 protein: CASSPVGWRGGGELFF
CDR3 DNA: TGTGCCAGCAGCCCAGTCGGTTGGCGGGGGGGCGGGGAGCTGTTTTTT

J gene: TRBJ1-4
clone size: once
D gene: TRBD1
V gene: TRBV4-2
CDR3 protein: CASSQEISRGREKLFF
CDR3 DNA: TGTGCCAGCAGCCAAGAAATCAGCAGGGGGCGGGAAAAACTGTTTTTT

J gene: TRBJ2-3
clone size: .
D gene: .
V gene: TRBV7-2
CDR3 protein: CASSLAASTDTQYF
CDR3 DNA: TGTGCCAGCAGCTTAGCGGCTAGCACAGATACGCAGTATTTT

J gene: TRBJ1-2
clone size: .
D gene: TRBD1
V gene: TRBV29-1
CDR3 protein: CSVWTGLSGYTF
CDR3 DNA: TGCAGCGTCTGGACAGGGCTGTCTGGCTACACCTTC

J gene: TRBJ1-4
clone size: .
D gene: TRBD1
V gene: TRBV6-6
CDR3 protein: CASSRPRDRGEKLFF
CDR3 DNA: TGTGCCAGCAGTCGCCCTCGGGACAGGGGTGAAAAACTGTTTTTT

J gene: TRBJ1-3
clone size: .
D gene: .
V gene: TRBV5-1
CDR3 protein: CASSLSGPLGNTIYF
CDR3 DNA: TGCGCCAGCAGCTTGTCAGGTCCACTGGGAAACACCATATATTTT